The 14 T cell receptor beta chains listed next were all sequenced from one sample in a study of blood T cell repertoires in COVID-19. Method: immunoSEQ multiplex PCR; TCRdb's copy keeps in-frame clones and lacks some. Of 50,000 to 70,000 clones detected, 60% to 80% appear once; the ten largest clones hold roughly 3.2%. Sequencing was performed on peripheral blood. The receptors derive from a man between 60 and 75 years old with acute or convalescent COVID-19.

This chain links TRBV5-1 with TRBJ1-5; no firm D call. Germline loops: CDR1 SGHRS, CDR2 YFSETQ. The V end was cut by 5 bases, the J end by 2 bases, with 20 bases between. This CDR3 is built from 17 residues. CDR3 DNA: TGCGCCAGCAGACCAGGACCCGGTGGGGAGGGCAATCAGCCCCAGCATTTT. Its translation is CASRPGPGGEGNQPQHF. The full variable domain, completed using reference TRBV5-1 and TRBJ1-5, is KAGVTQTPRYLIKTRGQQVTLSCSPISGHRSVSWYQQTPGQGLQFLFEYFSETQRNKGNFPGRFSGRQFSNSRSEMNVSTLELGDSALYLCASRPGPGGEGNQPQHFGDGTRLSIL.

J is TRBJ2-3 and V is TRBV7-2; D is ambiguous. Trimming removed 3 bases at V and 2 bases at J, with 3 bases between. Germline CDR1 SGHTA, CDR2 FQGNSA. This CDR3 has 12 residues. The CDR3 spells CASSFLTDTQYF. The CDR3 DNA follows: TGTGCCAGCAGCTTTCTCACAGATACGCAGTATTTT.

This sequence joins TRBV6-1 and TRBJ2-3; D not certain. From germline, CDR1 is MNHNS and CDR2 SASEGT. CDR3 size: 15 residues. Between the trimmed V and J ends, which lost 1 base and 2 bases, there was a span of 10 bases. The CDR3 here is CASSEVQEVTDTQYF. The CDR3, as DNA: TGTGCCAGCAGTGAAGTCCAGGAAGTCACAGATACGCAGTATTTT.

The sample holds a few counts of this clone. The chain joins TRBV5-1 to TRBJ1-3; D possibly corresponds to TRBD1 (5 bases). The V gene's germline CDR1 is SGHRS and CDR2 YFSETQ. The CDR3 is made up of 19 amino acids. V was clipped by 4 bases and J by 3 bases, with 26 bases between them. The CDR3 DNA follows: TGCGCCAGCAGCCTTTGGGCAGGGTCATCCAACCTTCGTGGAAACACCATATATTTT. It specifies CASSLWAGSSNLRGNTIYF.

Details on this clone: An end of the junction does not agree with germline; a read error may underlie this. This chain connects TRBV29-1 to TRBJ1-4; TRBD1 is a possible D gene (6 bases). From germline, CDR1 is SQVTM and CDR2 ANQGSEA. This CDR3 contains 13 residues. CDR3 coding DNA: TGCAGCGTTGATGGTCTACTACAGGGAAACTCCGTGTTT. Protein product: CSVDGLLQGNSVF.

The chain employs TRBV6-5 and TRBJ1-2, with unresolved D. The CDR3 is 15 amino acids. Trimming took off 5 bases at V and 1 base at J, with 14 bases between the two ends. In germline, CDR1 is MNHEY, CDR2 SVGAGI. In nucleotides, the CDR3 is TGTGCCAGCAGTCTCACCCCAGGCTATAACTATGGCTACACCTTC. This codes for CASSLTPGYNYGYTF.

This clone was seen only a few times. This chain connects TRBV10-2 to TRBJ1-5; D not certain. Germline V gene lookup returns CDR1 WSHSY and CDR2 SAAADI. This CDR3 has 14 amino acids. Trimming left V 5 bases short and J 6 bases short, with 14 bases between. CDR3 residues: CASSSGPRVQPQHF. As DNA, the CDR3 is TGCGCCAGCAGTTCTGGGCCACGCGTTCAGCCCCAGCATTTT.

The CDR3: CASSLGSADTQYF. In DNA, the CDR3 is TGCGCCAGCAGCTTGGGCAGCGCAGATACGCAGTATTTT. The V gene is TRBV5-1, the J gene TRBJ2-3; no reliable D call. This CDR3 is 13 amino acids long. Between the trimmed V and J ends, which lost 0 bases and 4 bases, there was a span of 6 bases. Per the germline V gene, CDR1 is SGHRS and CDR2 is YFSETQ.

The chain couples TRBV6-5 to TRBJ2-3; D might be TRBD1 (6 bases). In germline, CDR1 is MNHEY, CDR2 SVGAGI. The V gene lost 3 bases and the J gene lost 2 bases, with 9 bases spanning the gap. This CDR3 has 14 amino acids. CDR3 nucleotides: TGTGCCAGCAGTTATAGGGGGACCACAGATACGCAGTATTTT. This codes for CASSYRGTTDTQYF.

The chain uses TRBV7-8 and TRBJ1-2; 8 bases line up with TRBD1. V lost 5 bases to trimming and J lost 3 bases; unmatched junction nucleotides: 5. Germline V gene lookup returns CDR1 SGHVS and CDR2 FQNEAQ. This CDR3 contains 14 residues. This CDR3 reads CASSRGTGDYGYTF. Written as DNA, the CDR3 is TGTGCCAGCAGCCGGGGGACAGGAGACTATGGCTACACCTTC.

The CDR3 sequence: CASKTFSGEEHTGELFF. CDR3 DNA sequence: TGTGCCAGCAAGACTTTCTCGGGGGAAGAGCACACCGGGGAGCTGTTTTTT. The V gene is TRBV27, the J gene TRBJ2-2, with a possible D match to TRBD2 (6 bases). CDR1 is MNHEY, CDR2 SMNVEV, per germline (reference sequence). V lost 7 bases to trimming and J lost 3 bases, with 21 bases between them. The CDR3 has 17 residues.

CDR3 sequence (DNA): TGTGCCAGCAGCTTGGGCGGACAGGGCGAGCAGTACTTC. Translated: CASSLGGQGEQYF. The V call is TRBV11-3, the J call TRBJ2-7, with 8 positions matching TRBD1. Germline V gene sequence: CDR1 SGHNT, CDR2 YENEEA. The V and J ends lost 3 bases and 6 bases, in that order; junction bases with no gene match: 4. The CDR3 is 13 amino acids.

CDR3 nucleotide sequence: TGTGCCAGCAGCCCCCGACAGGGTAACTATGGCTACACCTTC. Translated, it gives CASSPRQGNYGYTF. The chain uses TRBV2 and TRBJ1-2, with 7 bases aligning to TRBD1. Unmatched junction bases numbered 5, after V lost 6 bases and J lost 1 base. CDR1 SNHLY and CDR2 FYNNEI come from the germline V gene. The CDR3 loop spans 14 amino acids. The whole variable domain, remainder taken from reference TRBV2 and TRBJ1-2, is EPEVTQTPSHQVTQMGQEVILRCVPISNHLYFYWYRQILGQKVEFLVSFYNNEISEKSEIFDDQFSVERPDGSNFTLKIRSTKLEDSAMYFCASSPRQGNYGYTFGSGTRLTVV.

The J gene is TRBJ1-5, the V gene TRBV4-1, with a tentative D call TRBD1 (6 bases). CDR1 is MGHRA, CDR2 YSYEKL, per germline. V dropped 4 bases and J dropped 0 bases, with 19 bases sitting between them. The CDR3 spans 18 residues. Here the CDR3 DNA reads TGCGCCAGCAGCCCCAGTCACAGGGTAGGGGCTAGCAATCAGCCCCAGCATTTT. Amino acid sequence: CASSPSHRVGASNQPQHF.